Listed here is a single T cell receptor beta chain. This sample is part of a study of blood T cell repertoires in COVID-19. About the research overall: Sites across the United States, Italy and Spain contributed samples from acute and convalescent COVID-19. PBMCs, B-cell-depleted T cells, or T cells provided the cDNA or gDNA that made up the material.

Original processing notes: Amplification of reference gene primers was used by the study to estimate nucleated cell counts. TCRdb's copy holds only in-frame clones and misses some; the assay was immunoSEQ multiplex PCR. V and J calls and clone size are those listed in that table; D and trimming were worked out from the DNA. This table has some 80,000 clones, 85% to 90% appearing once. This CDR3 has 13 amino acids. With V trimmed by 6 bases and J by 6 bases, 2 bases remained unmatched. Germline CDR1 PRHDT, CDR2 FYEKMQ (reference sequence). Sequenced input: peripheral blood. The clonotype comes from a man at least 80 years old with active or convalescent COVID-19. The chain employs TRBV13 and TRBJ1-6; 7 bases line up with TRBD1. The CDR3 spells CASRGTANSPLHF. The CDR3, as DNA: TGTGCCAGCAGAGGGACAGCTAATTCACCCCTCCACTTT.